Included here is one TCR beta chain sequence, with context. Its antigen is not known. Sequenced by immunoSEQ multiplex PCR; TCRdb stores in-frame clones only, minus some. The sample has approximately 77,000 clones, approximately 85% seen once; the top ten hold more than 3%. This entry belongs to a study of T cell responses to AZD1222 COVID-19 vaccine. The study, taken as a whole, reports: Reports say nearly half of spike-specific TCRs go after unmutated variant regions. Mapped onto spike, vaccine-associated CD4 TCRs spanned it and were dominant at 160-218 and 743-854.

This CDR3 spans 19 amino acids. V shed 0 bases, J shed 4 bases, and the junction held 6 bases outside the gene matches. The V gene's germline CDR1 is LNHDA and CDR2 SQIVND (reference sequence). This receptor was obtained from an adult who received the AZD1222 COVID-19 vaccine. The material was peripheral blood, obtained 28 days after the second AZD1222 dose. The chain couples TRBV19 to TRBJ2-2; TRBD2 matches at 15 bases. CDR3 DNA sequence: TGTGCCAGTAGTATAGACGGACTAGCGGGAGGGCCGGGCACCGGGGAGCTGTTTTTT. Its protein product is CASSIDGLAGGPGTGELFF.